This passage covers 30 T cell receptor beta chains from one sample sequenced in a study of metastatic and nonmetastatic thyroid tumors. Ahead of thyroid surgery, no patient had received treatment of any kind. TCRdb reprocessed the PCR reads via MiXCR. The profile shows about 27,000 clones, 15% to 20% of them singletons. Source material: blood. The receptor set was obtained from a male donor with papillary thyroid cancer or a benign thyroid nodule (not recorded which). Some clones in this sample may be carry-over from other donors' samples.

The sample holds a few counts of this clone. The rearrangement joins TRBV11-2 to TRBJ2-3; 7 nucleotides match TRBD2. The CDR3 is made up of 14 amino acids. Per the germline V gene, CDR1 is SGHAT and CDR2 is FQNNGV. V was clipped by 5 bases and J by 2 bases; unmatched bases: 4. The chain's CDR3 is CASSLERDTDTQYF. CDR3 DNA sequence: TGTGCCAGCAGCCTCGAGCGGGACACAGATACGCAGTATTTT.

The chain joins TRBV12-3 or TRBV12-4 to TRBJ2-7; TRBD2 agrees at 8 bases. The CDR3 contains 12 residues. The J segment lost 6 bases and the V segment lost 10 bases, leaving 8 bases of the junction unmatched. CDR3 residues: CATSGSSGEQYF. Here the CDR3 DNA reads TGTGCCACCAGCGGGAGTTCCGGCGAGCAGTACTTC.

Ten or more counts support this clone. The chain is built from TRBV20-1 and TRBJ2-1, with TRBD2 as a possible D gene (5 bases). The CDR3 loop spans 14 amino acids. Per the germline V gene, CDR1 is DFQATT and CDR2 is SNEGSKA (reference sequence). The ends were cut back, 1 base at V and 3 bases at J, with 10 bases in the middle. The CDR3 reads CSARGADIYNEQFF. CDR3 in DNA: TGCAGTGCTAGAGGAGCGGATATCTACAATGAGCAGTTCTTC.

This clone was observed at least ten times. The rearrangement links TRBV7-9 to TRBJ1-4; D uncertain. CDR3 size: 13 residues. Trimming shortened V by 3 bases and J by 7 bases, and 9 bases separated the two germline ends. CDR1 is SEHNR and CDR2 is FQNEAQ in the germline V gene (reference sequence). The CDR3 DNA reads TGTGCCAGCAGCTTTAACCGGCGTGAAAAACTGTTTTTT. It yields the protein CASSFNRREKLFF.

This clone has at least ten counts. This chain links TRBV5-5 with TRBJ1-1, with D perhaps matching TRBD1 (5 bases). The CDR3 totals 15 residues. Trimming shortened V by 0 bases and J by 4 bases, and 13 bases separated the two germline ends. Germline lookup yields CDR1 SGHKS and CDR2 YYEKEE (reference sequence). For the CDR3, the DNA is TGTGCCAGCAGCTTGGGACAGTGGTACAGCACTGAAGCTTTCTTT. Its translation: CASSLGQWYSTEAFF.

This clone was found a few times. At one end, the junction sequence differs from germline, possibly due to a read error. The chain employs TRBV10-3 and TRBJ1-2; 7 bases fit TRBD1. The CDR3 totals 11 residues. Germline V gene sequence: CDR1 ENHRY, CDR2 SYGVKD. The CDR3 DNA is TGTGCCATCAGTGAGACAGGGGTCGTCTCCTTC. Encoded protein: CAISETGVVSF.

This clone rates as medium-sized. This rearrangement joins TRBV6-1 to TRBJ2-7; TRBD2 is a possible D gene (6 bases). In germline, CDR1 is MNHNS, CDR2 SASEGT. V gave up 4 bases and J gave up 3 bases, with 16 bases separating them. This CDR3 is 15 amino acids long. The DNA of the CDR3 is TGTGCCAGCAGTGCCCTATGGCAGGGAGGCTACGAGCAGTACTTC. This encodes CASSALWQGGYEQYF.

This clone was seen ten or more times. This chain links TRBV28 with TRBJ2-5, with TRBD2 matching 10 bases. From germline, CDR1 is MDHEN and CDR2 SYDVKM. V lost 3 bases, J lost 4 bases, and 23 bases stayed unmatched. The CDR3 is 21 amino acids. CDR3 bases: TGTGCCAGCAGTTTTCCCCCAGACCCTAGCGGGAGCGGCCGAGGCCCAGAGACCCAGTACTTC. Protein: CASSFPPDPSGSGRGPETQYF.

Many counts were recorded for this clone. The chain combines TRBV20-1 with TRBJ1-5, with unresolved D. The CDR3 has 13 amino acids. V lost 1 base and J lost 3, with 7 bases in between. CDR1 and CDR2 from the germline V gene are DFQATT and SNEGSKA (reference sequence). The CDR3 DNA reads as TGCAGTGCTAGAGGCAATAACAATCAGCCCCAGCATTTT. It codes for CSARGNNNQPQHF.

This clone was observed a few times. This sequence may be a read error, since a much larger clone differs from it by one base. CDR3 sequence: CAGSSGSSYEQYF. As DNA, the CDR3 is TGTGCCGGCAGTTCCGGGAGCTCCTACGAGCAGTACTTC. The chain joins TRBV6-2 or TRBV6-3 to TRBJ2-7, with D tentatively TRBD2 (6 bases). The CDR3 runs to 13 residues. From germline, CDR1 is MNHEY and CDR2 SVGEGT.

This clone was counted at least ten times. V usage is TRBV16 and J usage is TRBJ1-2; a possible D gene is TRBD1 (5 bases). Germline lookup yields CDR1 KGHSY and CDR2 FQNENV. The V end was cut by 2 bases, the J end by 4 bases, with 14 bases between. The CDR3 totals 15 residues. The CDR3 bases are TGTGCCAGCAGCCAACAGAATGGGGCACTCTATGGCTACACCTTC. This encodes CASSQQNGALYGYTF.

This clone occurred many times. In nucleotides, the CDR3 is TGCGCCAGCAGCTTCCTCCCCTGGGACAGGGGTGGGAATGAGCAGTTCTTC. Its translation is CASSFLPWDRGGNEQFF. This sequence joins TRBV5-1 and TRBJ2-1; 10 bases agree with TRBD1. With 2 bases clipped from V and 7 bases from J, the junction kept 12 bases outside the gene matches. This CDR3 is 17 amino acids long. The germline V gene encodes CDR1 SGHRS and CDR2 YFSETQ.

This clone was picked up a small number of times. The chain's CDR3 is CASSLISGSSRTDTQYF. CDR3 bases: TGTGCCAGCAGCTTGATTAGCGGGAGCTCCCGCACAGATACGCAGTATTTT. The rearrangement uses TRBV5-6 and TRBJ2-3; 9 bases fit TRBD2. The CDR3 is made up of 17 amino acids. Germline values: CDR1 SGHDT, CDR2 YYEEEE. Germline trimming cut 1 base from V and 1 base from J; bases unmatched to any gene: 7.

V is TRBV24-1 and J is TRBJ2-1; unclear D gene. The germline V gene has CDR1 KGHDR and CDR2 SFDVKD. Between the trimmed V and J ends, which lost 0 bases and 10 bases, there was a span of 6 bases. The CDR3 is 12 residues long. The CDR3 sequence: CATSDLTREQFF. CDR3 bases: TGTGCCACCAGTGATTTGACGCGGGAGCAGTTCTTC.

This clone was seen at least ten times. Different DNA sequences within this sample yield the same CDR3. The chain carries TRBV18 and TRBJ1-1; 9 bases map to TRBD1. This CDR3 region has 18 residues. Trimming cost V 0 bases and J 0 bases; bases outside gene matches: 8. Germline V lookup: CDR1 KGHSH, CDR2 LQKENI. The CDR3 nucleotides are TGTGCCAGCTCACCACCGGTTTGGGACAGGGAAATGAACACTGAAGCTTTCTTT. It translates to CASSPPVWDREMNTEAFF.

This clone qualifies as medium-sized. The chain uses TRBV20-1 and TRBJ2-1; D perhaps matches TRBD2 (6 bases). The CDR3 covers 14 residues. Germline V gene sequence: CDR1 DFQATT, CDR2 SNEGSKA (reference sequence). V was pared by 4 bases and J by 7 bases, with 17 bases between. The CDR3 spells CSANRDLSVNEQFF. The DNA for the CDR3 is TGCAGTGCTAACCGGGACTTGAGTGTAAATGAGCAGTTCTTC.

This clone was observed at least ten times. This chain uses TRBV2 with TRBJ1-1; D gene ambiguous. The CDR3 contains 12 residues. From germline, CDR1 is SNHLY and CDR2 FYNNEI. Trimming cost V 7 bases and J 5 bases, with 11 bases left between them. The CDR3 bases are TGTGCCAGCATCGGTCTAAGGACTGAAGCTTTCTTT. Protein sequence: CASIGLRTEAFF.

This sequence joins TRBV7-8 and TRBJ2-7; D is possibly TRBD1 (5 bases). V lost 7 bases and J 4 bases, leaving 17 bases between the germline ends. CDR1 SGHVS and CDR2 FQNEAQ come from the germline V gene. The CDR3 is 14 amino acids. The CDR3 DNA reads TGTGCCAGCATCCCGCCCGGTACAGGATACGAGCAGTACTTC. Its translation is CASIPPGTGYEQYF.

In this sample, this clone turned up a few times. The chain recombines TRBV28 with TRBJ2-3; D is uncertain. CDR1 is MDHEN, CDR2 SYDVKM, per germline. V dropped 2 bases and J dropped 2 bases, with 5 bases sitting between them. The CDR3 totals 13 residues. Here the CDR3 DNA reads TGTGCCAGCAGTTTAGCGCTCACAGATACGCAGTATTTT. This sequence encodes CASSLALTDTQYF.

The J gene is TRBJ2-1, the V gene TRBV20-1; D uncertain. This CDR3 contains 16 residues. V gave up 0 bases and J gave up 0 bases, with 12 bases separating them. Germline CDR1 reads DFQATT; CDR2 reads SNEGSKA (reference sequence). The CDR3 loop reads CSARDWGLGSYNEQFF. The CDR3 DNA sequence: TGCAGTGCTAGAGATTGGGGTCTGGGCTCCTACAATGAGCAGTTCTTC.

The chain joins TRBV27 to TRBJ2-7, with unresolved D. Trimming took off 7 bases at V and 3 bases at J, with 4 bases between the two ends. Germline V lookup: CDR1 MNHEY, CDR2 SMNVEV (reference sequence). This CDR3 region has 10 residues. This chain's CDR3 is CASIFYEQYF. In DNA, the CDR3 is TGTGCCAGCATCTTCTACGAGCAGTACTTC.

This clone has only a few counts. V gene TRBV11-3 combines with J gene TRBJ1-1; TRBD1 aligns across 8 bases. The CDR3 runs 14 residues. The ends lost 5 bases at V and 4 bases at J; junction bases unmatched: 6. The germline V gene has CDR1 SGHNT and CDR2 YENEEA. The CDR3 loop is CASSAQGGVTEAFF. CDR3 coding DNA: TGTGCCAGCAGCGCACAGGGGGGAGTCACTGAAGCTTTCTTT.

The table lists this clone with many counts. V usage is TRBV29-1 and J usage is TRBJ2-3; maybe TRBD2 (6 bases). V lost 7 bases and J 3 bases, leaving 17 bases between the germline ends. Germline V lookup: CDR1 SQVTM, CDR2 ANQGSEA. The CDR3 loop spans 14 amino acids. CDR3 nucleotide sequence: TGCAGCGCCCTGTACCCCCGGGGGACAGATACGCAGTATTTT. Protein: CSALYPRGTDTQYF.

In its sample, this clone was seen many times. The CDR3 nucleotides are TGCAGTGCTTACCCGATCGGGGGCCGGGACTTCCAAGAGACCCAGTACTTC. It yields the protein CSAYPIGGRDFQETQYF. The chain carries TRBV20-1 and TRBJ2-5; D may correspond to TRBD1 or TRBD2 (6 bases each). The V end lost 5 bases, the J end lost 1 base, and 23 bases lay between the germline ends. The CDR3 runs 17 residues. Germline V CDR1 and CDR2: DFQATT, SNEGSKA (reference sequence).

The DNA for the CDR3 is TGTGCCAGCAGCAATACAGGGAACAATCAGCCCCAGCATTTT. Translation: CASSNTGNNQPQHF. V and J are TRBV5-6 and TRBJ1-5, with D perhaps TRBD1 (6 bases). Germline CDR1 reads SGHDT; CDR2 reads YYEEEE. This CDR3 comprises 14 residues. V dropped 4 bases and J dropped 3 bases, with 11 bases sitting between them.

The chain recombines TRBV28 with TRBJ2-7; D call uncertain. The CDR3 is 13 residues long. In germline, CDR1 is MDHEN, CDR2 SYDVKM. The V and J ends lost 7 bases and 4 bases respectively, with 14 bases between them. CDR3 bases: TGTGCCAGCATCCTGGTACAGCTGTACGAGCAGTACTTC. Translated: CASILVQLYEQYF.

This clone is medium-sized. The J gene is TRBJ1-1, the V gene TRBV28; tentatively, D is TRBD1 (5 bases). V shed 7 bases and J shed 3 bases, with 12 bases lying between them. CDR1 MDHEN and CDR2 SYDVKM come from the germline V gene. The length of the CDR3 is 13 residues. The CDR3 sequence: CASNDGGYTEAFF. CDR3 in DNA: TGTGCCAGCAATGACGGGGGATACACTGAAGCTTTCTTT.

There are many counts of this clone. The chain couples TRBV27 to TRBJ1-3; D ambiguous. Trimming stripped 2 bases from V and 2 bases from J, with 16 bases between. The CDR3 sequence is 17 residues long. Per the germline V gene, CDR1 is MNHEY and CDR2 is SMNVEV (reference sequence). CDR3 protein: CASSLTERVFAGNTIYF. The DNA of the CDR3 is TGTGCCAGCAGTTTAACAGAGAGGGTTTTCGCTGGAAACACCATATATTTT.

This clone has only a few counts. V is TRBV6-6 and J is TRBJ2-2, with TRBD2 identical over 15 bases. Losses at the gene ends were 7 bases for V and 2 bases for J; bases not matched to a gene: 8. CDR1 is MNHNY, CDR2 SVGAGI, per germline (reference sequence). This CDR3 has 18 amino acids. The CDR3 protein is CASNMGLAGGDNTGELFF. CDR3 DNA: TGTGCCAGCAATATGGGACTAGCGGGAGGAGATAACACCGGGGAGCTGTTTTTT.

Within the sample, this clone is medium-sized (0.01 to 0.1%). This chain connects TRBV20-1 to TRBJ2-7, with D possibly being TRBD2 (5 bases). V was trimmed by 6 bases and J by 2 bases, leaving 11 bases between them. This CDR3 is 12 amino acids long. The V gene's germline CDR1 is DFQATT and CDR2 SNEGSKA (reference sequence). The CDR3 loop reads CSATLVPYEQYF. In DNA, the CDR3 is TGCAGTGCCACACTAGTACCCTACGAGCAGTACTTC.